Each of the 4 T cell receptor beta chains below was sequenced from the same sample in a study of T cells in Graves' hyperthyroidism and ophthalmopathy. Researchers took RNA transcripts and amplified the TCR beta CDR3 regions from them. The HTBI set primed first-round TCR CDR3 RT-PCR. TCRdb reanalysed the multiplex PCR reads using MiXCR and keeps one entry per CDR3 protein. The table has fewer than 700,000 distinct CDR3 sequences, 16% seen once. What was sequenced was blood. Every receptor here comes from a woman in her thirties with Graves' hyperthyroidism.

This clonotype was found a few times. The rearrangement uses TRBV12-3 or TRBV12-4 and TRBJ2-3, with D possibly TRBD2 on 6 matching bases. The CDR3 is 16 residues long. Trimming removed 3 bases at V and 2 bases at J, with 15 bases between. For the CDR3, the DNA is TGTGCCAGCAGTTTCGGGGACTCGCCTACCACAGATACGCAGTATTTT. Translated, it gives CASSFGDSPTTDTQYF.

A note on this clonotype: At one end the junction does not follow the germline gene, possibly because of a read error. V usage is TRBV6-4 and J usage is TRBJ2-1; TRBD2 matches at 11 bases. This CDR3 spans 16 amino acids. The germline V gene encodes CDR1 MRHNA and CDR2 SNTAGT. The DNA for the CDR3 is TGTGCCAGCAGTTACTCGACTAGCGGGATTTACAATGAGCAGTTCTTC. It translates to CASSYSTSGIYNEQFF.

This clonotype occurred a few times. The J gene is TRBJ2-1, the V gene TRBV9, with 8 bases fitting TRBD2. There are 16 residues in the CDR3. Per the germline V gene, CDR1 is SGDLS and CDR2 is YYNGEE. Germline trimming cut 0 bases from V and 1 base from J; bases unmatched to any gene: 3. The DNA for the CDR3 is TGTGCCAGCAGCGTAGGAGGCGGGAGGTCCTACAATGAGCAGTTCTTC. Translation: CASSVGGGRSYNEQFF.

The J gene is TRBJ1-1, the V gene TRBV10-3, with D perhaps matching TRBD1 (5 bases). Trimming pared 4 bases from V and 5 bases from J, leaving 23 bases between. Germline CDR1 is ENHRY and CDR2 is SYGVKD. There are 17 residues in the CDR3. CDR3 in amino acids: CAISGDLGSVWGTEAFF. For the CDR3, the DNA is TGTGCCATCAGTGGGGACCTCGGATCCGTGTGGGGGACTGAAGCTTTCTTT.